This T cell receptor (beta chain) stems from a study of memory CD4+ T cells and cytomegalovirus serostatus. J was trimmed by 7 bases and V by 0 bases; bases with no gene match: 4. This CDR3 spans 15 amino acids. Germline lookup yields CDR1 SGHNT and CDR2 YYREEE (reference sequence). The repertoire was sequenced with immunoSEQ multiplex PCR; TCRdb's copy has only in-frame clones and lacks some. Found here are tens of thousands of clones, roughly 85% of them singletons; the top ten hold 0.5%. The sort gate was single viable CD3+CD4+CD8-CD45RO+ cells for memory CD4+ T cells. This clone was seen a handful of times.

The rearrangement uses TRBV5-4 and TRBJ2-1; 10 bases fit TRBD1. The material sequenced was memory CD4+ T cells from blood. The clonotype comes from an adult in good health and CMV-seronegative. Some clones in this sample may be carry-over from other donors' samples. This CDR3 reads CASSLAGQGGNEQFF. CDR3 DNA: TGTGCCAGCAGCTTGGCCGGACAGGGGGGTAATGAGCAGTTCTTC.